These 31 T cell receptor beta chains were sequenced from one sample in a study of cytomegalovirus exposure and HLA in healthy donors. Use of 60 Vbeta and 13 Jbeta primers characterized the PCR. The method was immunoSEQ multiplex PCR; TCRdb's version includes in-frame clones alone and lacks a portion of them. Among some 110,000 clones, 70% were seen once, and the ten largest hold around 9%. Sequencing was done on a sample of PBMCs. These receptors originate from a man aged 25-45 years in good health and CMV-seropositive.

The rearrangement joins TRBV7-2 to TRBJ2-3; TRBD2 matches at 9 bases. This CDR3 is built from 14 residues. V trimming: 5 bases; J trimming: 7 bases; junction bases outside the gene matches: 7. Looked up from germline, CDR1 is SGHTA and CDR2 is FQGNSA. DNA of the CDR3: TGTGCCAGCAGCCTCGTGACTAGCGGTAATACGCAGTATTTT. It specifies CASSLVTSGNTQYF.

The rearrangement uses TRBV13 and TRBJ2-7, with D unclear. Germline CDR1 and CDR2: PRHDT and FYEKMQ (reference sequence). V was trimmed by 5 bases and J by 2 bases, leaving 7 bases between them. The CDR3 is 12 residues long. CDR3 in amino acids: CASSPLPYEQYF. The DNA of the CDR3 is TGTGCCAGCAGCCCCCTCCCCTACGAGCAGTACTTC.

In DNA form, the CDR3 reads TGTGCCAGCAGCTCTACTAAAATCGATGGCTACACCTTC. Amino acid sequence: CASSSTKIDGYTF. The rearrangement joins TRBV6-5 to TRBJ1-2, with no clear D. The CDR3 consists of 13 residues. The V end lost 6 bases, the J end lost 6 bases, and 14 bases lay between the germline ends. The V gene's germline CDR1 is MNHEY and CDR2 SVGAGI.

The J gene is TRBJ1-2, the V gene TRBV27; D is unclear. V was shortened by 3 bases and J by 2 bases, with 10 bases between the two germline ends. Germline values: CDR1 MNHEY, CDR2 SMNVEV (reference sequence). This CDR3 spans 14 amino acids. The CDR3 nucleotides are TGTGCCAGCAGTTTGGGTTACAGAAACTATGGCTACACCTTC. This gives the protein CASSLGYRNYGYTF.

J is TRBJ2-7 and V is TRBV5-1, with D maybe TRBD2 (5 bases). The CDR3 covers 17 residues. Germline V gene data show CDR1 as SGHRS and CDR2 as YFSETQ. V was shortened by 1 base and J by 7 bases, with 24 bases between the two germline ends. CDR3 nucleotides: TGCGCCAGCAGCTTGCAATTTATGGGCGACTTATCGGGGGAGCAGTACTTC. It is translated as CASSLQFMGDLSGEQYF.

The chain couples TRBV28 to TRBJ1-2; no definite D call. The CDR3 loop spans 18 amino acids. Trimming stripped 3 bases from V and 1 base from J, with 21 bases between. The germline V gene has CDR1 MDHEN and CDR2 SYDVKM. CDR3 nucleotide sequence: TGTGCCAGCAGTTTGGGTGGAGGGCGCTTCCTTGGTAACTATGGCTACACCTTC. Protein product: CASSLGGGRFLGNYGYTF.

This clone was seen a single time. The rearrangement uses TRBV7-9 and TRBJ2-7, with 7 nucleotides matching TRBD1. Germline CDR1 and CDR2: SEHNR and FQNEAQ (reference sequence). This CDR3 is built from 16 residues. DNA for the CDR3: TGTTCCAGCAGCTCTTTCAGGGGGTCCCTCTCCTACGAGCAGTACGTC. It specifies CSSSSFRGSLSYEQYV.

The chain has TRBV7-3 and TRBJ1-6; the match to TRBD1 covers 8 bases. V lost 4 bases, J lost 10 bases, and 9 bases stayed unmatched. CDR1 and CDR2 from the germline V gene are SGHTA and FQGTGA. There are 15 residues in the CDR3. The CDR3, as DNA: TGTGCCAGCAGCTCTAGGACAGGGTTGCAATCACCCCTCCACTTT. Translated: CASSSRTGLQSPLHF.

This sequence joins TRBV11-2 and TRBJ2-1; D perhaps matches TRBD2 (6 bases). Trimming pared 1 base from V and 5 bases from J, leaving 21 bases between. The CDR3 sequence is 18 residues long. The germline V gene has CDR1 SGHAT and CDR2 FQNNGV. The CDR3 loop is CASSLGGLARGLDNEQFF. In nucleotides, the CDR3 is TGTGCCAGCAGCTTAGGAGGCCTAGCGCGAGGGCTGGACAATGAGCAGTTCTTC.

V and J are TRBV29-1 and TRBJ2-1, with 7 positions matching TRBD1. This CDR3 spans 17 amino acids. Losses at the gene ends were 5 bases for V and 6 bases for J; bases not matched to a gene: 19. The germline V gene encodes CDR1 SQVTM and CDR2 ANQGSEA. As DNA, the CDR3 is TGCAGCGTTCTCAGGACAGGATCCCCAATTCCAACCAATGAGCAGTTCTTC. Translation: CSVLRTGSPIPTNEQFF.

This clone appeared a few times. The chain is built from TRBV4-1 and TRBJ2-2; TRBD2 matches at 15 bases. The V gene's germline CDR1 is MGHRA and CDR2 YSYEKL. This CDR3 has 18 residues. The J segment lost 6 bases and the V segment lost 0 bases, leaving 5 bases of the junction unmatched. The CDR3: CASSQDGLAGGPPGELFF. The CDR3 DNA is TGCGCCAGCAGCCAAGATGGACTAGCGGGAGGGCCCCCCGGGGAGCTGTTTTTT.

A few counts support this clone. This chain uses TRBV5-1 with TRBJ1-6; 7 positions agree with TRBD1. The CDR3 is 20 amino acids. Germline CDR1 and CDR2: SGHRS and YFSETQ. V lost 4 bases and J lost 7; bases outside the gene matches: 23. The CDR3 spells CASSPYDRVDRISRNSPLHF. The CDR3 nucleotides are TGCGCCAGCAGCCCCTACGACAGGGTAGACAGAATTTCACGGAATTCACCCCTCCACTTT.

This chain uses TRBV19 with TRBJ1-4; a weak D match, TRBD1 (5 bases). V lost 8 bases, J lost 4 bases, and 11 bases lay in between. The CDR3 sequence is 13 residues long. Per germline, CDR1 LNHDA and CDR2 SQIVND (reference sequence). CDR3 nucleotide sequence: TGTGCCAGTGGAGGGACGGTTAATGAAAAACTGTTTTTT. Translated: CASGGTVNEKLFF. The full variable domain, in which reference TRBV19 and TRBJ1-4 provide the parts outside the CDR3, is DGGITQSPKYLFRKEGQNVTLSCEQNLNHDAMYWYRQDPGQGLRLIYYSQIVNDFQKGDIAEGYSVSREKKESFPLTVTSAQKNPTAFYLCASGGTVNEKLFFGSGTQLSVL.

The chain has TRBV18 and TRBJ1-3; 9 bases fit TRBD1. V lost 3 bases, J lost 1 base, and 7 bases stayed unmatched. This CDR3 contains 17 residues. The germline CDR1 and CDR2 sequences are KGHSH and LQKENI. The CDR3 here is CASSPVPGQGSGNTIYF. CDR3 nucleotides: TGTGCCAGCTCACCCGTCCCGGGACAGGGATCTGGAAACACCATATATTTT.

This chain links TRBV29-1 with TRBJ1-2; D possibly corresponds to TRBD1 (6 bases). This CDR3 has 13 residues. Germline V gene data show CDR1 as SQVTM and CDR2 as ANQGSEA. V lost 2 bases, J lost 3 bases, and 10 bases lay in between. CDR3 amino acids: CSVESGQYYGYTF. CDR3 nucleotide sequence: TGCAGCGTTGAATCCGGACAGTACTATGGCTACACCTTC. Complete variable domain (other parts from reference TRBV29-1 and TRBJ1-2): SAVISQKPSRDICQRGTSLTIQCQVDSQVTMMFWYRQQPGQSLTLIATANQGSEATYESGFVIDKFPISRPNLTFSTLTVSNMSPEDSSIYLCSVESGQYYGYTFGSGTRLTVV.

This sequence joins TRBV5-1 and TRBJ2-1, with 8 bases identical to TRBD2. With V trimmed by 2 bases and J by 4 bases, 20 bases remained unmatched. The germline gives CDR1 SGHRS, CDR2 YFSETQ. The CDR3 contains 20 residues. In DNA form, the CDR3 reads TGCGCCAGCAGCTTACGGGCCGGGACTAGTTACATTGGGGTGTACAATGAGCAGTTCTTC. Translating gives CASSLRAGTSYIGVYNEQFF. Combining the CDR3 with reference TRBV5-1 and TRBJ2-1 gives the whole variable domain KAGVTQTPRYLIKTRGQQVTLSCSPISGHRSVSWYQQTPGQGLQFLFEYFSETQRNKGNFPGRFSGRQFSNSRSEMNVSTLELGDSALYLCASSLRAGTSYIGVYNEQFFGPGTRLTVL.

This chain connects TRBV7-8 to TRBJ1-2; 10 nucleotides match TRBD1. Losses at the gene ends were 2 bases for V and 4 bases for J; bases not matched to a gene: 19. The CDR3 runs 20 residues. Germline V gene data show CDR1 as SGHVS and CDR2 as FQNEAQ. Written as DNA, the CDR3 is TGTGCCAGCAGCTTAATTGGCCGGGGGACAGGGGATTCCCTCGGCTATGGCTACACCTTC. This sequence encodes CASSLIGRGTGDSLGYGYTF.

Comments on this clone: A junction end diverges from the germline sequence, so it may reflect a read error. The identical CDR3 is also encoded by other nucleotide sequences in the sample. The chain couples TRBV5-4 to TRBJ1-2, with 12 bases fitting TRBD1. CDR1 is SGHNT and CDR2 is YYREEE in the germline V gene (reference sequence). This CDR3 has 16 residues. This CDR3 is CASSPGQGAQLGGYTF. The CDR3 DNA sequence: TGTGCCAGCAGCCCGGGACAGGGGGCGCAACTGGGGGGCTATACCTTC.

This sequence joins TRBV21-1 and TRBJ2-6; the listed D gene, TRBD2, was not tested against the DNA. TRBV21-1 is classified as a pseudogene. The CDR3 contains 14 residues. CDR3 region: CASSPGAGANVLTF. The DNA for the CDR3 is TGTGCCAGCAGCCCCGGGGCTGGGGCCAACGTCCTGACTTTC.

This rearrangement joins TRBV9 to TRBJ2-2, with 7 bases identical to TRBD2. Per the germline V gene, CDR1 is SGDLS and CDR2 is YYNGEE. This CDR3 comprises 16 residues. The ends lost 2 bases at V and 5 bases at J; junction bases unmatched: 9. The CDR3 here is CASSVRGRAETGELFF. The CDR3, as DNA: TGTGCCAGCAGCGTGAGAGGGAGGGCCGAGACCGGGGAGCTGTTTTTT.

The rearrangement links TRBV9 to TRBJ2-1; the match to TRBD2 covers 11 bases. The CDR3 is 17 residues long. Germline V gives CDR1 SGDLS, CDR2 YYNGEE. J was trimmed by 4 bases and V by 5 bases; bases with no gene match: 11. CDR3 sequence (DNA): TGTGCCAGCAGAGAGTTTAGCGGGAGGGCTTCTTACAATGAGCAGTTCTTC. Translation gives CASREFSGRASYNEQFF.

This sequence joins TRBV19 and TRBJ1-1; 7 nucleotides align to TRBD1. The CDR3 has 14 residues. J was trimmed by 1 base and V by 4 bases; bases with no gene match: 3. Germline lookup yields CDR1 LNHDA and CDR2 SQIVND (reference sequence). CDR3 residues: CASSSRQGNTEAFF. CDR3 DNA: TGTGCCAGTAGTAGCAGACAGGGGAACACTGAAGCTTTCTTT.

V gene TRBV7-3 combines with J gene TRBJ2-1; 8 bases are shared with TRBD2. This CDR3 comprises 15 residues. The junction had 5 bases not matched to a gene; V was cut back by 5 bases and J by 2 bases. The V gene's germline CDR1 is SGHTA and CDR2 FQGTGA. This CDR3 reads CASSPQAGAYNEQFF. In DNA, the CDR3 is TGTGCCAGCAGCCCCCAAGCGGGAGCCTACAATGAGCAGTTCTTC.

This clone came up once. The J gene is TRBJ2-1, the V gene TRBV18; 11 bases align to TRBD2. With 4 bases clipped from V and 2 bases from J, the junction kept 13 bases outside the gene matches. The CDR3 loop spans 19 amino acids. Germline values: CDR1 KGHSH, CDR2 LQKENI. The CDR3 DNA reads TGTGCCAGCTCACGCGATCCGGGACTAGCGGAAGGTCCCTACAATGAGCAGTTCTTC. This codes for CASSRDPGLAEGPYNEQFF.

This clone is a singleton in its sample. The chain recombines TRBV4-1 with TRBJ1-5, with 7 bases fitting TRBD1. This CDR3 region has 17 residues. Germline lookup yields CDR1 MGHRA and CDR2 YSYEKL. Trimming took 2 bases from V and 4 from J; bases not matched to a gene: 11. CDR3 loop: CASSQSPYRGLNQPQHF. CDR3 DNA sequence: TGCGCCAGCAGCCAAAGCCCTTACAGGGGATTAAATCAGCCCCAGCATTTT.

The chain is built from TRBV6-5 and TRBJ2-2; D may be TRBD1 (6 bases). This CDR3 spans 15 amino acids. Germline CDR1 reads MNHEY; CDR2 reads SVGAGI. The ends were cut back, 9 bases at V and 5 bases at J, with 19 bases in the middle. The CDR3 coding sequence is TGTGCCAGTTACTTCTCGGGACATTTAACCGGGGAGCTGTTTTTT. Translation: CASYFSGHLTGELFF.

The rearrangement uses TRBV4-1 and TRBJ2-6, with 10 bases that match TRBD2. V shed 1 base and J 3 bases; nucleotides not matched to a gene: 9. Germline-derived CDR1 and CDR2 are MGHRA and YSYEKL. This CDR3 has 19 residues. The CDR3 spells CASSQGRSGGAFGANVLTF. The CDR3, as DNA: TGCGCCAGCAGCCAAGGACGGAGCGGGGGGGCTTTTGGGGCCAACGTCCTGACTTTC.

The V call is TRBV27, the J call TRBJ2-3; tentative D call: TRBD2 (6 bases). V dropped 5 bases and J dropped 2 bases, with 14 bases sitting between them. The germline V gene has CDR1 MNHEY and CDR2 SMNVEV (reference sequence). The length of the CDR3 is 15 residues. In nucleotides, the CDR3 is TGTGCCAGCAGTACCCGGGACTGGTACACAGATACGCAGTATTTT. The encoded protein is CASSTRDWYTDTQYF.

The J gene is TRBJ2-1, the V gene TRBV2; TRBD1 might be the D (5 bases). V lost 3 bases and J lost 3, with 18 bases in between. The CDR3 contains 17 residues. Germline V gene sequence: CDR1 SNHLY, CDR2 FYNNEI. The CDR3 spells CASSDLAGRNLYNEQFF. The CDR3 region has the DNA TGTGCCAGCAGTGATTTGGCAGGGCGAAACCTCTACAATGAGCAGTTCTTC.

This rearrangement joins TRBV5-8 to TRBJ2-2, with 8 bases fitting TRBD1. CDR1 and CDR2 from the germline V gene are SGHTS and YDEGEE. J was trimmed by 3 bases and V by 4 bases; bases with no gene match: 17. The CDR3 is 19 amino acids. The CDR3 spells CASSRWGRGHLADTGELFF. DNA of the CDR3: TGTGCCAGCAGCAGGTGGGGCAGGGGGCATTTAGCGGACACCGGGGAGCTGTTTTTT.

V gene TRBV30 combines with J gene TRBJ1-6; D gene unclear. Trimming left V 8 bases short and J 0 bases short, with 14 bases between. Germline V gene sequence: CDR1 GTSNPN, CDR2 SVGIG (reference sequence). This CDR3 region has 15 residues. The CDR3, as DNA: TGTGCCGCGACATCCGAGAGCTCCTATAATTCACCCCTCCACTTT. It translates to CAATSESSYNSPLHF.